This paragraph covers one TCR beta chain sequence. Its antigen is as yet unknown. These data belong to a study of Graves' ophthalmopathy and Graves' hyperthyroidism. TCR beta CDR3 regions were amplified from RNA transcripts. HTBI primers were employed in first-round RT-PCR, then a second-round multiplex PCR followed. Each CDR3 protein gets one entry after TCRdb re-called the multiplex PCR reads with MiXCR. The sample comprises 650,000 to 900,000 distinct CDR3 sequences, around 40% of which are singletons, and approximately 43% rests with the top ten. Points from the study as a whole: Stable hyperthyroidism and ophthalmopathy were told apart by a 13-signature model, which achieved 87.88% sensitivity and almost 82% specificity.

The CDR3 runs to 14 residues. Between the trimmed V and J ends, which lost 1 base and 4 bases, there was a span of 10 bases. Germline CDR1 is GTSNPN and CDR2 is SVGIG (reference sequence). This chain links TRBV30 with TRBJ1-4, with D perhaps matching TRBD1 (5 bases). The TCR originated in an adult man with Graves' ophthalmopathy. What was sequenced was peripheral blood. CDR3 nucleotide sequence: TGTGCCTGGAGTGCAGGGCTGATTAATGAAAAACTGTTTTTT. Its protein is CAWSAGLINEKLFF.